The 18 T cell receptor beta chains given below trace back to one sample, sequenced in a study of blood T cell repertoires in COVID-19. Measured with immunoSEQ multiplex PCR; TCRdb has only the in-frame clones, and not every one. The sample lists 55,000 to 80,000 clones; around 83% were seen once. The sequencing input was peripheral blood. These receptors came from a man in his 70s with acute or convalescent COVID-19.

V and J are TRBV29-1 and TRBJ2-7; D is perhaps TRBD2 (7 bases). Germline CDR1 reads SQVTM; CDR2 reads ANQGSEA. The ends were cut back, 3 bases at V and 2 bases at J, with 11 bases in the middle. The CDR3 covers 13 residues. CDR3 nucleotide sequence: TGCAGCGTTGACAGGGGAGGGACCTACGAGCAGTACTTC. Its translation: CSVDRGGTYEQYF.

The V gene is TRBV2, the J gene TRBJ1-5; no reliable D call. V was clipped by 1 base and J by 2 bases, with 18 bases between them. CDR3 size: 18 residues. From germline, CDR1 is SNHLY and CDR2 FYNNEI. In DNA, the CDR3 is TGTGCCAGCAGTGAAGGTTCGCCGGCTGGAGAGGGCAATCAGCCCCAGCATTTT. As protein: CASSEGSPAGEGNQPQHF.

The chain links TRBV24-1 to TRBJ1-2; 7 positions agree with TRBD1. V shed 7 bases and J 6 bases; nucleotides not matched to a gene: 13. Per germline, CDR1 KGHDR and CDR2 SFDVKD. The CDR3 loop spans 15 amino acids. The DNA of the CDR3 is TGTGCCACCAGGAGAGGGACAGCTTCATCGGATGGCTACACCTTC. Translating gives CATRRGTASSDGYTF.

J is TRBJ2-2 and V is TRBV29-1, with 8 nucleotides matching TRBD1. CDR3 length: 14 amino acids. The germline V gene encodes CDR1 SQVTM and CDR2 ANQGSEA. With 3 bases clipped from V and 1 base from J, the junction kept 1 base outside the gene matches. The CDR3: CSVDGQGNTGELFF. CDR3 bases: TGCAGCGTTGATGGACAGGGGAACACCGGGGAGCTGTTTTTT.

This clone is a singleton in its sample. The rearrangement uses TRBV6-6 and TRBJ2-1, with 11 bases fitting TRBD1. This CDR3 spans 15 amino acids. Germline lookup yields CDR1 MNHNY and CDR2 SVGAGI (reference sequence). V was pared by 1 base and J by 8 bases, with 4 bases of the junction left unmatched. The CDR3 coding sequence is TGTGCCAGCAGTTACTGGGACAGGGGGTTCGATGAGCAGTTCTTC. Translated, it gives CASSYWDRGFDEQFF.

This clone is labeled large. The chain uses TRBV6-5 and TRBJ2-1, with 10 positions matching TRBD2. With 6 bases clipped from V and 5 bases from J, the junction kept 4 bases outside the gene matches. This CDR3 is 14 amino acids long. Germline V lookup: CDR1 MNHEY, CDR2 SVGAGI. The CDR3 region is CASRTGTSDNEQFF. DNA for the CDR3: TGTGCCAGCAGAACCGGGACTAGCGACAATGAGCAGTTCTTC.

V gene TRBV2 combines with J gene TRBJ1-2; D remains ambiguous. The CDR3 contains 14 residues. V was pared by 3 bases and J by 6 bases, with 14 bases between. Germline CDR1 reads SNHLY; CDR2 reads FYNNEI. The CDR3 reads CASSEKWASNGYTF. Here the CDR3 DNA reads TGTGCCAGCAGTGAGAAGTGGGCGTCTAATGGCTACACCTTC.

V is TRBV19 and J is TRBJ2-3, with no clear D. The germline CDR1 and CDR2 sequences are LNHDA and SQIVND (reference sequence). V dropped 0 bases and J dropped 0 bases, with 4 bases sitting between them. This CDR3 region has 14 residues. The CDR3 sequence: CASSIDRSTDTQYF. The CDR3 DNA is TGTGCCAGTAGTATAGATCGGAGCACAGATACGCAGTATTTT.

To note about this clone: The sample has other DNA sequences that encode this CDR3 too. This rearrangement joins TRBV2 to TRBJ2-5; D might be TRBD1 (6 bases). Germline V gene lookup returns CDR1 SNHLY and CDR2 FYNNEI. CDR3 length equals 13 residues. The V end was cut by 1 base, the J end by 3 bases, with 6 bases between. The CDR3 loop is CASSEDREETQYF. The DNA of the CDR3 is TGTGCCAGCAGTGAAGACAGGGAAGAGACCCAGTACTTC. The full variable domain, in which reference TRBV2 and TRBJ2-5 provide the parts outside the CDR3, is EPEVTQTPSHQVTQMGQEVILRCVPISNHLYFYWYRQILGQKVEFLVSFYNNEISEKSEIFDDQFSVERPDGSNFTLKIRSTKLEDSAMYFCASSEDREETQYFGPGTRLLVL.

The chain links TRBV19 to TRBJ2-1; 9 nucleotides match TRBD2. The trim removed 7 bases at V and 0 bases at J, leaving 10 bases unmatched. Per germline, CDR1 LNHDA and CDR2 SQIVND (reference sequence). This CDR3 spans 17 amino acids. The CDR3 nucleotides read TGTGCCAGTACCTTTGGGGGTAGCGGGGGCTCCTACAATGAGCAGTTCTTC. It encodes CASTFGGSGGSYNEQFF.

This chain uses TRBV5-1 with TRBJ2-1; TRBD2 matches at 10 bases. After removal of 4 bases from V and 4 bases from J, the junction contained 5 bases not matched to a gene. This CDR3 has 15 residues. Germline CDR1 is SGHRS and CDR2 is YFSETQ. This CDR3 is CASSPSSGGYNEQFF. The CDR3 DNA reads TGCGCCAGCAGCCCGTCTAGCGGGGGATACAATGAGCAGTTCTTC. The whole variable domain, remainder taken from reference TRBV5-1 and TRBJ2-1, is KAGVTQTPRYLIKTRGQQVTLSCSPISGHRSVSWYQQTPGQGLQFLFEYFSETQRNKGNFPGRFSGRQFSNSRSEMNVSTLELGDSALYLCASSPSSGGYNEQFFGPGTRLTVL.

The V and J genes are TRBV28 and TRBJ1-1; TRBD1 matches 7 bases. Germline trimming cut 8 bases from V and 6 bases from J; bases unmatched to any gene: 15. Germline V gives CDR1 MDHEN, CDR2 SYDVKM. The CDR3 is 15 amino acids. The CDR3 sequence is CASAELDRGGAEAFF. The DNA of the CDR3 is TGTGCCAGCGCTGAATTGGACAGAGGGGGCGCTGAAGCTTTCTTT.

This rearrangement joins TRBV7-3 to TRBJ2-1; a possible D gene is TRBD2 (5 bases). The V end was cut by 3 bases, the J end by 7 bases, with 13 bases between. CDR3 length: 14 residues. CDR1 is SGHTA and CDR2 is FQGTGA in the germline V gene. The CDR3 spells CASSFNGVSNEQFF. The CDR3 coding sequence is TGTGCCAGCAGCTTCAACGGGGTGAGTAATGAGCAGTTCTTC.

This chain uses TRBV11-2 with TRBJ2-2, with 10 bases matching TRBD2. V lost 2 bases and J lost 5; bases outside the gene matches: 2. Looked up from germline, CDR1 is SGHAT and CDR2 is FQNNGV. This CDR3 comprises 15 residues. As DNA, the CDR3 is TGTGCCAGCAGCTTACTACTAGCGGGAACCGGGGAGCTGTTTTTT. This translates into CASSLLLAGTGELFF.

The genes are TRBV14 and TRBJ2-7; TRBD1 aligns across 9 bases. Trimming cost V 2 bases and J 2 bases; bases outside gene matches: 7. The CDR3 is 16 residues long. Germline loops: CDR1 SGHDN, CDR2 FVKESK. CDR3 bases: TGTGCCAGCAGCCAAAGCGACAGGGGGGGGACCTACGAGCAGTACTTC. Its protein is CASSQSDRGGTYEQYF. The full variable domain, with the rest looked up from reference TRBV14 and TRBJ2-7, is EAGVTQFPSHSVIEKGQTVTLRCDPISGHDNLYWYRRVMGKEIKFLLHFVKESKQDESGMPNNRFLAERTGGTYSTLKVQPAELEDSGVYFCASSQSDRGGTYEQYFGPGTRLTVT.

The rearrangement links TRBV6-5 to TRBJ2-7, with 11 bases that match TRBD1. CDR3 size: 14 residues. Trimming removed 6 bases from V and 3 bases from J; junction bases left unmatched: 4. Looked up from germline, CDR1 is MNHEY and CDR2 is SVGAGI. CDR3 nucleotides: TGTGCCAGCAGGGCCGGGACAGGGGGCTACGAGCAGTACTTC. This gives the protein CASRAGTGGYEQYF.

This chain connects TRBV10-2 to TRBJ1-4; unclear D gene. The CDR3 has 12 residues. The germline CDR1 and CDR2 sequences are WSHSY and SAAADI. V lost 4 bases to trimming and J lost 5 bases, with 5 bases between them. CDR3 residues: CASSAKNEKLFF. In nucleotides, the CDR3 is TGCGCCAGCAGTGCAAAAAATGAAAAACTGTTTTTT.

The chain carries TRBV5-6 and TRBJ2-7; possible D gene TRBD2, 5 bases. Germline V gene lookup returns CDR1 SGHDT and CDR2 YYEEEE. V was pared by 2 bases and J by 1 base, with 16 bases between. The CDR3 is 16 residues long. CDR3 loop: CASSFPGLAESYEQYF. The DNA for the CDR3 is TGTGCCAGCAGCTTTCCCGGTCTAGCTGAATCCTACGAGCAGTACTTC.